This T cell receptor (beta chain) stems from a study of radiotherapy plus CTLA-4 blockade in lung cancer. On the study more broadly: In around 19% of patients, objective responses were seen; 25% to 40% had disease control. General study results and limits: Expansion in blood of tumor-derived TCR clones was seen after radiotherapy plus ipilimumab.

CDR1 is SGHTA, CDR2 FQGNSA, per germline. This CDR3 has 14 amino acids. The trim removed 1 base at V and 4 bases at J, leaving 3 bases unmatched. TCRdb's table, derived via immunoSEQ multiplex PCR, lists solely in-frame clones and lacks some. The data show around 45,000 clones, about 72% seen once. This clone was seen a single time. Its matching antigen is unknown. Specimen: peripheral blood, collected from a patient treated with radiotherapy plus ipilimumab. V and J are TRBV7-2 and TRBJ1-2; 7 bases match TRBD1. The sequence was obtained from a human donor with non-small cell lung cancer who had stable disease on radiotherapy plus ipilimumab. The CDR3 reads CASSLGDSTYGYTF. CDR3 DNA: TGTGCCAGCAGCTTAGGGGACAGCACCTATGGCTACACCTTC.